This is a list of T cell receptor beta chains from one sample in a study of Epstein–Barr virus B cells in breast cancer. No cognate antigen is known for these TCRs. TCRdb used MiXCR to reprocess the 5' RACE reads, holding one entry per CDR3 protein. The repertoire has roughly 300 distinct CDR3 sequences, 40% of them found once; the top ten carry approximately 91%. The material sequenced was tumor-infiltrating lymphocytes expanded in culture. These receptor sequences come from a woman between 35 and 50 years old with triple-negative breast cancer. The CDR3 runs from the conserved cysteine through the conserved F or W. D genes are given only for firm matches. The size entry is marked missing in some rows and otherwise reads once, few, many or a size class.

V gene	D gene	clone size	J gene	CDR3 protein	CDR3 DNA
TRBV3-1	-	few	TRBJ2-1	CASTPLGYNEQFF	TGTGCCAGCACACCTCTAGGATACAATGAGCAGTTCTTC
TRBV27	TRBD2	-	TRBJ2-1	CASSPPGGRILNTGEQFF	TGTGCCAGCAGTCCGCCGGGGGGGCGCATCTTGAACACCGGGGAGCAGTTCTTC
TRBV2	TRBD1	-	TRBJ2-7	CASSRQGSSYEQYF	TGTGCCAGCAGTCGACAGGGCAGCTCCTACGAGCAGTACTTC
TRBV6-1	-	many	TRBJ1-2	CASSEGGGVGDYGYTF	TGTGCCAGCAGTGAGGGGGGTGGGGTAGGGGACTATGGCTACACCTTC
TRBV19	-	many	TRBJ1-3	CASSTRRPRSGNTIYF	TGTGCCAGTAGTACGAGGCGGCCCCGCTCGGGAAACACCATATATTTT
TRBV7-2	-	-	TRBJ2-7	CATESLWSRSEQYF	TGTGCCACCGAAAGTCTGTGGAGTCGGTCCGAGCAGTACTTC
TRBV10-3	TRBD2	large	TRBJ2-1	CAIRPSGNSYNEQFF	TGTGCCATCAGACCTAGCGGGAACTCCTACAATGAGCAGTTCTTC
TRBV3-1	-	medium-sized	TRBJ2-7	CASSASETRHHEQYF	TGTGCCAGCAGTGCTTCCGAGACTAGACATCACGAGCAGTACTTC
TRBV7-2	-	-	TRBJ2-5	CASSLGGQPQHF	TGTGCCAGCAGCTTAGGGGGGCAACCCCAGCATTTC
TRBV27	-	few	TRBJ2-1	CVSKDPGRSYNEQFF	TGTGTCAGCAAGGACCCCGGCAGGTCCTACAATGAGCAGTTCTTC
TRBV30	TRBD1	-	TRBJ2-7	CAWSAGTGASEQYF	TGTGCCTGGAGTGCGGGGACAGGGGCTAGCGAGCAGTACTTC
TRBV10-2	TRBD1	medium-sized	TRBJ1-1	CASSESAFGTGVWGNTEAFF	TGCGCCAGCAGTGAGAGCGCTTTCGGGACAGGGGTATGGGGGAACACTGAAGCTTTCTTT
TRBV5-1	TRBD1	-	TRBJ1-2	CASSSTGTGTGYTF	TGCGCCAGCAGCTCTACCGGGACAGGCACCGGCTACACCTTC
TRBV18	TRBD2	large	TRBJ2-6	CASSPTSGGAGANVLTF	TGTGCCAGCTCACCGACTAGCGGGGGGGCTGGGGCCAACGTCCTGACTTTC
TRBV28	-	-	TRBJ1-1	CVNTMGSNTEAFF	TGTGTCAACACCATGGGAAGCAACACTGAAGCTTTCTTT
TRBV5-1	-	-	TRBJ2-3	CASSLVDRDTDTQYF	TGCGCCAGCAGCTTGGTAGACAGAGACACAGATACGCAGTATTTT
TRBV7-3	-	medium-sized	TRBJ2-7	CASSSTGGHREQYF	TGTGCCAGCAGCTCAACGGGTGGGCACAGGGAGCAGTACTTC
TRBV27	-	large	TRBJ2-7	CASSLLGEQYF	TGTGCCAGCAGCCTCCTGGGCGAGCAGTACTTC
TRBV20-1	-	medium-sized	TRBJ1-2	CSAGAGPYGYTF	TGCAGTGCTGGCGCCGGACCCTATGGCTACACCTTC
TRBV5-6	-	large	TRBJ1-2	CASSLSGSNYGYTF	TGTGCCAGCAGCTTGAGCGGTAGTAACTATGGCTACACCTTC
TRBV3-1	-	-	TRBJ2-7	CASSHLMGPGVSYEQYF	TGTGCCAGCAGCCACCTAATGGGACCGGGTGTCTCCTACGAGCAGTACTTC
TRBV7-2	-	-	TRBJ2-7	CASSLGGHEQYF	TGTGCCAGCAGCTTAGGGGGGCACGAGCAGTACTTC
TRBV5-1	TRBD2	few	TRBJ2-2	CASSRTPSGGADGELFF	TGCGCCAGCAGCCGAACCCCTAGCGGGGGGGCTGACGGGGAGCTGTTTTTT